Sequencing of this T cell receptor (beta chain) was carried out in a study of PD-1 blockade in classical Hodgkin lymphoma. As to time point: cycle 4 day 1 (C4D1), after five to seven weeks of nivolumab. Each patient's relapse followed autologous stem cell transplantation, and brentuximab vedotin exposure varied. Isolation of CD8+ T cells from thawed PBMCs used magnetic negative selection. Sequencing was performed with immunoSEQ multiplex PCR; in TCRdb, only in-frame clones are kept and a portion is missing. The sample lists about 19,000 clones; around 89% were seen once. Trimming cost V 3 bases and J 7 bases, with 25 bases left between them. The CDR3 contains 17 residues. CDR1 and CDR2 from the germline V gene are MDHEN and SYDVKM.

The clonotype comes from a human donor with classical Hodgkin lymphoma. This chain joins TRBV28 and TRBJ2-7; possibly TRBD1 or TRBD2 for D (5 bases each). The material sequenced was CD8+ T cells from blood, taken before the fourth cycle of nivolumab. CDR3 in amino acids: CASSFARRGVQLVEQYF. CDR3 nucleotides: TGTGCCAGCAGTTTCGCTCGGAGAGGGGTTCAGCTTGTAGAGCAGTACTTC.